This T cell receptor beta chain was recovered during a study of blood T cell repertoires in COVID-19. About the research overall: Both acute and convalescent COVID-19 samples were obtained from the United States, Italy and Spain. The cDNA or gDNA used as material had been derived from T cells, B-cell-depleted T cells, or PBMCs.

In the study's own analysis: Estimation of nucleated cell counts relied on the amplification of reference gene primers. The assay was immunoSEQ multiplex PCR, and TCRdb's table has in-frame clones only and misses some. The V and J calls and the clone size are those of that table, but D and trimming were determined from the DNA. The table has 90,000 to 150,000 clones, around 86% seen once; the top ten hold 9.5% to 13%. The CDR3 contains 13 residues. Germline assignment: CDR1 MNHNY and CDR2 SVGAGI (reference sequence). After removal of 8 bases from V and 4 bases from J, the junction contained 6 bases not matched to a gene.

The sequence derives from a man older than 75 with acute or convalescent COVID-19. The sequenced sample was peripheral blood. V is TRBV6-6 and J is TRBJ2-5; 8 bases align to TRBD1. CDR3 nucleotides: TGTGCCAGCGGTGACAGGGGTGGAGAGACCCAGTACTTC. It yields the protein CASGDRGGETQYF.